This TCR beta chain is drawn from a study of T-cell reconstitution after alpha-beta-depleted transplantation in children. This clonotype was picked up many times. Trimming took 4 bases from V and 5 from J, leaving 12 bases between them. There are 13 residues in the CDR3. CDR1 is DFQATT and CDR2 is SNEGSKA in the germline V gene (reference sequence). This sample's TCRbeta library carried unique molecular identifier barcodes. From the PCR reads, TCRdb called clonotypes with MiXCR, one entry per CDR3 protein. This table holds around 4,200 distinct CDR3 sequences, 24% found once. The sample here was PBMCs, mostly from graft donor cells, taken 60 days after TCRalphabeta/CD19-depleted stem cell transplant. The rearrangement joins TRBV20-1 to TRBJ1-5; D might be TRBD1 (5 bases). The sequence came from a boy under three years old who had a stem cell transplant for acute myeloid leukemia, so the T cells may come from the graft donor. CDR3 sequence (DNA): TGCAGTGCTAACGGGGGGGATCATCAGCCCCAGCATTTT. Residues: CSANGGDHQPQHF.